This TCR beta chain appears in the sequencing data of a study of blood T cells in healthy people across ages. On this clonotype itself: Its target is not known. A much larger clone lies a single base off, so this may be a read error.

The study, taken as a whole, reports: TCR beta diversity was tightly associated with the proportion of naive T cells. The CMV status of each donor remained undetermined, and this could have confounded shifts in expanded clonotypes. Long-lived donors had more naive CD4+ cells and higher diversity than aged donors.

Alongside a J-beta primer mix, a sample-barcoded 5' primer served in a second PCR lasting about 7 to 11 cycles. TCRdb independently ran MiXCR on the 5' RACE reads; one entry per CDR3 protein. Among 650,000 to 1,000,000 distinct CDR3 sequences listed, 46% were seen once. Isolating PBMCs gave at least 6 million of these cells per sample. The origin of this receptor is a man older than 75 in good health. The source material was blood.

As DNA, the CDR3 is TGCACCAGCAGCCAAGATGCGGGAGTCGGCAATGAGCAGTTCTTC. Protein product: CTSSQDAGVGNEQFF. The J gene is TRBJ2-1, the V gene TRBV4-3; 7 bases agree with TRBD2. The CDR3 has 15 residues. Germline V gives CDR1 LGHNA, CDR2 YSLEER.